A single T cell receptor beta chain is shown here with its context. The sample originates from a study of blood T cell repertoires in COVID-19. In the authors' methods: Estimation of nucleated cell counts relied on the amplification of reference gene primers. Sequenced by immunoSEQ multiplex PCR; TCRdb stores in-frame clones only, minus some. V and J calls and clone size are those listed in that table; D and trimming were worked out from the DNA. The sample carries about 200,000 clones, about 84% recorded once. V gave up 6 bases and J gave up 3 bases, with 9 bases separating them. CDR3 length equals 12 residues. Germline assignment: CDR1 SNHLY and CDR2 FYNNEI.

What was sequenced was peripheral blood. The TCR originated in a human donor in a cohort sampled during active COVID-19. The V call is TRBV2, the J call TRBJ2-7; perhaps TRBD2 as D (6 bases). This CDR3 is CASSPDYYEQYF. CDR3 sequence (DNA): TGTGCCAGCAGCCCGGACTACTACGAGCAGTACTTC.